The 19 T cell receptor beta chains in this list originate from one sample, sequenced in a study of T cell clonality in common variable immunodeficiency. This table comes from immunoSEQ multiplex PCR, and its TCRdb copy is limited to in-frame clones, with some not included. The table records roughly 52,000 clones without singletons, the ten largest covering approximately 3%. The sequenced material came from peripheral blood mononuclear cells. These receptors were obtained from a person aged 18 to 75 in good health.

With respect to this clone: The sequence runs out 3 residues before the end of the CDR3; the remainder is reconstructed from the germline J gene. The chain uses TRBV6-2 or TRBV6-3 and TRBJ1-6; D gene uncertain. The CDR3 sequence is 13 residues long. Germline V gene data show CDR1 as MNHEY and CDR2 as SVGEGT. Partial CDR3 DNA: TGTGCCAGCACCACGAATAGCGGGAGGGCC. Translation gives CASTTNSGRA. The whole CDR3 sequence is CASTTNSGRALHF.

On this clone itself: The read terminates 3 residues before the CDR3 end, so the remaining end is supplied by the germline J gene. The gene calls are TRBV10-2 and TRBJ1-1, with a possible D match to TRBD1 (6 bases). V was pared by 6 bases and J by 3 bases, with 11 bases between. The CDR3 has 13 residues. Germline CDR1 is WSHSY and CDR2 is SAAADI. The sequenced part of the CDR3 DNA is TGCGCCAGCAGAGCAGGGGTGTACACTGAA. Amino acid sequence: CASRAGVYTE. The CDR3 as a whole reads CASRAGVYTEAFF.

The table lists this clone with many counts. The sequenced part of the CDR3 DNA is TGTGCCAGCAGCACTACCAGGGTGTCCGAA. Translating it yields CASSTTRVSE. The whole CDR3 sequence is CASSTTRVSELFF. This chain joins TRBV11-3 and TRBJ1-4, with D possibly matching TRBD1 (5 bases). Read data end 3 residues before the CDR3 end; the end is taken from the germline J gene. The V gene's germline CDR1 is SGHNT and CDR2 YENEEA. CDR3 length: 13 residues.

This clone occurred many times. The read stops 3 residues short of the end of the CDR3; the missing end is completed from the germline J gene. The gene calls are TRBV20-1 and TRBJ1-6; the match to TRBD1 covers 9 bases. CDR3 length: 14 amino acids. The V and J ends lost 4 bases and 9 bases, in that order; junction bases with no gene match: 7. Germline-derived CDR1 and CDR2 are DFQATT and SNEGSKA (reference sequence). The CDR3 DNA, read in part, is TGCAGTGCTACTACTGACAGGGGGAGTTCACCC. Its protein product is CSATTDRGSSP. The full CDR3 is CSATTDRGSSPLHF.

This clone was seen at least ten times. Read sequence stops 3 residues before the CDR3 end, and the germline J gene provides the missing end. The chain has TRBV5-1 and TRBJ2-5; D is undetermined. The CDR3 totals 16 residues. V dropped 0 bases and J dropped 1 base, with 13 bases sitting between them. Germline V gene lookup returns CDR1 SGHRS and CDR2 YFSETQ. The sequenced part of the CDR3 DNA is TGCGCCAGCAGCTTGGAAGGCGTAGCTCTCCAAGAGACC. It codes for CASSLEGVALQET. The full-length CDR3 reads as CASSLEGVALQETQYF.

This chain's CDR3 is CASSRGHEYEKLFF. The sequenced CDR3 bases are TGTGCCAGCAGTAGGGGGCATGAGTATGAAAAG. The V call is TRBV2, the J call TRBJ2-2; 7 bases align to TRBD1. The CDR3 end is not reached by the read, which stops 3 residues before it; the germline J gene fills it in. Germline CDR1 is SNHLY and CDR2 is FYNNEI. The CDR3 length is 14 residues.

The sample holds many counts of this clone. The read gets to within 3 residues of the CDR3 end, and the germline J gene fills in the rest. The gene calls are TRBV7-2 and TRBJ1-3, with D uncertain. CDR3 length equals 12 residues. V gave up 5 bases and J gave up 4 bases, with 6 bases separating them. CDR1 and CDR2 (germline): SGHTA, FQGNSA. Partial CDR3 DNA: TGTGCCAGCAGCCCCCTCGGAAACACC. Residues: CASSPLGNT. The entire CDR3 protein reads CASSPLGNTIYF.

For this clone: The sequenced fragment ends 3 residues before the CDR3 boundary, so the rest is inferred from the germline J gene. The chain carries TRBV7-9 and TRBJ2-1; 11 nucleotides line up with TRBD2. The CDR3 is 14 residues long. CDR1 is SEHNR and CDR2 is FQNEAQ in the germline V gene (reference sequence). V lost 4 bases to trimming and J lost 8 bases; unmatched junction nucleotides: 4. The CDR3 reads CASSSGTSGDEQFF. The covered CDR3 bases are TGTGCCAGCAGCTCGGGGACTAGCGGAGATGAG.

There are many counts of this clone. The sequenced fragment ends 3 residues before the CDR3 boundary, so the rest is inferred from the germline J gene. The V and J genes are TRBV10-3 and TRBJ2-1, with D perhaps matching TRBD2 (5 bases). CDR1 and CDR2 from the germline V gene are ENHRY and SYGVKD. The CDR3 is made up of 12 amino acids. Trimming cost V 10 bases and J 3 bases, with 10 bases left between them. The CDR3 loop reads CATATNYNEQFF. The covered CDR3 bases are TGTGCCACCGCGACTAACTACAATGAG.

This clone was recorded at least ten times. The sequence runs out 3 residues before the end of the CDR3; the remainder is reconstructed from the germline J gene. The chain uses TRBV20-1 and TRBJ2-2; D is possibly TRBD1 or TRBD2 (5 bases each). The V gene's germline CDR1 is DFQATT and CDR2 SNEGSKA (reference sequence). The CDR3 is 12 residues long. The V end lost 7 bases, the J end lost 7 bases, and 13 bases lay between the germline ends. The CDR3 DNA, read in part, is TGCAGTGGGGAGAGGGGCAGCGGGGAG. Protein: CSGERGSGE. The entire CDR3 sequence reads CSGERGSGELFF.

To note about this clone: The sequenced fragment ends 3 residues before the CDR3 boundary, so the rest is inferred from the germline J gene. The gene calls are TRBV18 and TRBJ2-2; D may be TRBD1 (5 bases). The CDR3 sequence is 16 residues long. CDR1 and CDR2 from the germline V gene are KGHSH and LQKENI. The CDR3 reads CASSPGSGAGANVLFF. The CDR3 DNA, read in part, is TGTGCCAGCTCACCAGGGTCTGGTGCTGGGGCCAACGTG.

This clone was counted ten times or more. The CDR3 end lies 3 residues beyond the end of the read and is filled in from the germline J gene. The chain links TRBV30 to TRBJ1-5; D is undetermined. V was clipped by 2 bases and J by 4 bases, with 6 bases between them. This CDR3 comprises 12 residues. CDR1 and CDR2 (germline): GTSNPN, SVGIG (reference sequence). The DNA read from the CDR3 is TGTGCCTGGAGTATAGGGAATCAGCCC. Translating it yields CAWSIGNQP. In full, the CDR3 reads CAWSIGNQPQHF. Drawing the rest from reference TRBV30 and TRBJ1-5, the complete variable domain is SQTIHQWPATLVQPVGSPLSLECTVEGTSNPNLYWYRQAAGRGLQLLFYSVGIGQISSEVPQNLSASRPQDRQFILSSKKLLLSDSGFYLCAWSIGNQPQHFGDGTRLSIL.

This clone was seen repeatedly, ten times or more. This CDR3 is CASSLGGQNTDTQYF. Partial CDR3 DNA: TGCGCCAGCAGCTTGGGGGGCCAGAACACAGATACG. V and J are TRBV5-1 and TRBJ2-3, with D possibly being TRBD1 (5 bases). Coverage ceases 3 residues before the CDR3 finishes, and the germline J gene fills in the end. Trimming took off 0 bases at V and 2 bases at J, with 10 bases between the two ends. The CDR3 loop spans 15 amino acids. From germline, CDR1 is SGHRS and CDR2 YFSETQ.

Turning to this clone: The missing CDR3 end, 3 residues past where the read stops, is filled in from the germline J gene. The gene calls are TRBV7-2 and TRBJ2-3, with TRBD2 matching over 8 bases. The CDR3 has 15 amino acids. Germline lookup yields CDR1 SGHTA and CDR2 FQGNSA. The CDR3 spells CASSLALTSVETQYF. The sequenced CDR3 bases are TGTGCCAGCAGCTTAGCTCTGACTAGCGTCGAGACG.

This clone was counted many times. Sequencing ends 3 residues short of the CDR3 end; the germline J gene provides the rest. The rearrangement links TRBV6-2 or TRBV6-3 to TRBJ1-1; D perhaps matches TRBD1 (6 bases). V dropped 7 bases and J dropped 1 base, with 10 bases sitting between them. The length of the CDR3 is 13 residues. Germline CDR1 reads MNHEY; CDR2 reads SVGEGT. The CDR3 protein is CASTLTGNTEAFF. The covered CDR3 bases are TGTGCCAGCACTTTGACAGGGAACACTGAA.

About this clone: The read falls 3 residues short of the CDR3 end, and the missing part is taken from the germline J gene. This chain connects TRBV30 to TRBJ1-2; D gene uncertain. The CDR3 extends over 14 amino acids. Germline V gene lookup returns CDR1 GTSNPN and CDR2 SVGIG (reference sequence). The CDR3 bases that were read are TGTGCCTGGAGAAGTAGCGGGAGAGGTAACGAC. Its protein product is CAWRSSGRGND. The entire CDR3 protein reads CAWRSSGRGNDYTF.

This clone was detected ten times or more. The read stops 3 residues short of the end of the CDR3; the missing end is completed from the germline J gene. The V call is TRBV20-1, the J call TRBJ2-7; D may be TRBD2 (6 bases). CDR1 is DFQATT, CDR2 SNEGSKA, per germline (reference sequence). V lost 3 bases and J 0 bases, leaving 12 bases between the germline ends. There are 14 residues in the CDR3. The sequenced CDR3 bases are TGCAGTGCTAGCAGGGACTTGAGCTCCTACGAG. Its translation is CSASRDLSSYE. The entire CDR3 reads CSASRDLSSYEQYF.

This clone was found many times. Coverage ceases 3 residues before the CDR3 finishes, and the germline J gene fills in the end. The chain employs TRBV5-1 and TRBJ2-1; a possible D gene is TRBD1 (6 bases). The CDR3 consists of 15 residues. V was pared by 7 bases and J by 8 bases, with 22 bases between. Germline values: CDR1 SGHRS, CDR2 YFSETQ. The CDR3 bases that were read are TGCGCCAGCTCCACGACGACAGGTCGATCCGATGAG. Translated: CASSTTTGRSDE. The whole CDR3 sequence reads CASSTTTGRSDEQFF.

This clone was observed many times. The read stops 3 residues short of the end of the CDR3; the missing end is completed from the germline J gene. This chain uses TRBV5-1 with TRBJ2-1; 8 bases align to TRBD1. Germline V gene data show CDR1 as SGHRS and CDR2 as YFSETQ. This CDR3 spans 15 amino acids. J lost 5 bases, V lost 2 bases, and 6 bases had no gene match. The part of the CDR3 DNA that was read is TGCGCCAGCAGCTTTATCGGGACAGGCAACAATGAG. It codes for CASSFIGTGNNE. The whole CDR3 is CASSFIGTGNNEQFF.